This passage covers 30 T cell receptor beta chains from one sample sequenced in a study of naive and memory T cell subsets. Study findings and constraints: Possibly reflecting memory cells re-expressing CD45RA, a few larger clonotypes occurred in naive repertoires, especially CD8.

Antigen specificity for these receptors is unknown. Both TRBC1 and TRBC2 were covered by a beta constant-region primer of two equimolar oligonucleotides. The ligated cDNA underwent four PCR rounds using SP2 and nested alpha and beta constant-region primers. Each CDR3 protein is one row after TCRdb ran MiXCR on the UMI-ligation and nested PCR reads. The sample has 85,000 to 130,000 distinct CDR3 sequences, 13% to 15% seen once. The specimen sequenced was naive CD8+ T cells from blood. The receptors here all came from a human donor in good health.

The rearrangement joins TRBV7-6 to TRBJ1-6, with D unresolved. The CDR3 spans 14 residues. Deletions cut 2 bases from V and 7 bases from J, with 9 bases between. The V gene's germline CDR1 is SGHVS and CDR2 FNYEAQ. The CDR3 sequence: CASSLTPSNSPLHF. The CDR3 DNA follows: TGTGCCAGCAGCTTAACACCAAGCAATTCACCCCTCCACTTT. The variable domain in full, with the rest retrieved from reference TRBV7-6 and TRBJ1-6, is GAGVSQSPRYKVTKRGQDVALRCDPISGHVSLYWYRQALGQGPEFLTYFNYEAQQDKSGLPNDRFSAERPEGSISTLTIQRTEQRDSAMYRCASSLTPSNSPLHFGNGTRLTVT.

CDR3 nucleotides: TGTGCCAGCAGCTTAGTATGGGGAAATGCAAACATTCAGTACTTC. This sequence encodes CASSLVWGNANIQYF. The chain is built from TRBV7-2 and TRBJ2-4; D unclear. The germline V gene encodes CDR1 SGHTA and CDR2 FQGNSA. This CDR3 region has 15 residues. V was cut by 1 base and J by 6 bases, with 13 bases left in between. Drawing the rest from reference TRBV7-2 and TRBJ2-4, the complete variable domain is GAGVSQSPSNKVTEKGKDVELRCDPISGHTALYWYRQSLGQGLEFLIYFQGNSAPDKSGLPSDRFSAERTGGSVSTLTIQRTQQEDSAVYLCASSLVWGNANIQYFGAGTRLSVL.

This clonotype was recorded a few times. The chain combines TRBV12-3 or TRBV12-4 with TRBJ1-2; 12 bases are a match to TRBD1. The CDR3 has 14 amino acids. The J segment lost 10 bases and the V segment lost 6 bases, leaving 9 bases of the junction unmatched. CDR3 DNA sequence: TGTGCCAGCAGCCCCGGGGACAGGGGGCATGACTACACCTTC. It translates to CASSPGDRGHDYTF.

V and J are TRBV5-6 and TRBJ2-1; 12 nucleotides line up with TRBD2. The CDR3 is 15 amino acids. With 4 bases clipped from V and 8 bases from J, the junction kept 7 bases outside the gene matches. Germline CDR1 reads SGHDT; CDR2 reads YYEEEE. The DNA of the CDR3 is TGTGCCAGCAGCCCCGGACTAGCGGGACCCCATGAGCAGTTCTTC. Translation gives CASSPGLAGPHEQFF. The full variable domain, rest sourced from reference TRBV5-6 and TRBJ2-1, is DAGVTQSPTHLIKTRGQQVTLRCSPKSGHDTVSWYQQALGQGPQFIFQYYEEEERQRGNFPDRFSGHQFPNYSSELNVNALLLGDSALYLCASSPGLAGPHEQFFGPGTRLTVL.

This clonotype has more than one count but fewer than ten. J is TRBJ2-1 and V is TRBV2, with 9 bases matching TRBD2. Trimming cost V 1 base and J 4 bases; bases outside gene matches: 8. This CDR3 has 17 residues. Germline values: CDR1 SNHLY, CDR2 FYNNEI. The CDR3 coding sequence is TGTGCCAGCAGTGAAGAGGGTAGAAGCGGGGGGTACAATGAGCAGTTCTTC. Protein product: CASSEEGRSGGYNEQFF.

This clonotype was seen ten or more times. V usage is TRBV29-1 and J usage is TRBJ2-1, with 9 bases aligning to TRBD1. Unmatched junction bases numbered 7, after V lost 3 bases and J lost 7 bases. In germline, CDR1 is SQVTM, CDR2 ANQGSEA. This CDR3 has 14 residues. The CDR3 nucleotides read TGCAGCGTTGACTTCGGGACAGGGTTGAATGAGCAGTTCTTC. The encoded protein is CSVDFGTGLNEQFF.

This clonotype occurred many times. V is TRBV29-1 and J is TRBJ2-6; D is ambiguous. The CDR3 runs to 15 residues. Trimming pared 8 bases from V and 1 base from J, leaving 15 bases between. The V gene's germline CDR1 is SQVTM and CDR2 ANQGSEA. The CDR3 protein is CSSSSEGSGANVLTF. The CDR3 DNA sequence: TGCAGCTCCTCGTCCGAAGGGTCTGGGGCCAACGTCCTGACTTTC.

This clonotype was found many times. The V gene is TRBV15, the J gene TRBJ2-1; no reliable D call. The CDR3 consists of 15 residues. Trimming took 3 bases from V and 4 from J, leaving 13 bases between them. Germline V gives CDR1 LNHNV, CDR2 YYDKDF (reference sequence). For the CDR3, the DNA is TGTGCCACCAGCAGCGACGGTGGGATATACAATGAGCAGTTCTTC. Translation gives CATSSDGGIYNEQFF. Complete variable domain (other parts from reference TRBV15 and TRBJ2-1): DAMVIQNPRYQVTQFGKPVTLSCSQTLNHNVMYWYQQKSSQAPKLLFHYYDKDFNNEADTPDNFQSRRPNTSFCFLDIRSPGLGDTAMYLCATSSDGGIYNEQFFGPGTRLTVL.

This clonotype was counted ten times or more. The V call is TRBV20-1, the J call TRBJ2-2; D gene ambiguous. CDR1 and CDR2 from the germline V gene are DFQATT and SNEGSKA (reference sequence). The CDR3 sequence is 16 residues long. V was pared by 4 bases and J by 7 bases, with 22 bases between. CDR3: CSATGSSVVLGGELFF. The CDR3 DNA sequence: TGCAGTGCTACCGGATCGTCTGTGGTGTTAGGCGGGGAGCTGTTTTTT.

The sample holds a few counts of this clonotype. This CDR3 fails to terminate in the conserved phenylalanine or tryptophan, so it likely reflects a read error. The DNA is left out, because the CDR3 cannot be placed on it with certainty; the CDR3 is given as TCRdb lists it. The chain's CDR3 is CAWSGSGGAFAL. The chain uses TRBV30 and TRBJ2-1; the table's D call TRBD1 went unverified against the DNA. Germline loops: CDR1 GTSNPN, CDR2 SVGIG (reference sequence). The length of the CDR3 is 12 amino acids, counting both ends.

The chain has TRBV6-1 and TRBJ2-7; D perhaps matches TRBD1 (6 bases). V lost 7 bases and J 3 bases, leaving 16 bases between the germline ends. CDR1 MNHNS and CDR2 SASEGT come from the germline V gene. This CDR3 contains 14 residues. As DNA, the CDR3 is TGTGCCAGCACCTTTATAGACAGGCTCTACGAGCAGTACTTC. It encodes CASTFIDRLYEQYF.

The chain carries TRBV24-1 and TRBJ2-3; a possible D gene is TRBD1 (6 bases). The germline V gene has CDR1 KGHDR and CDR2 SFDVKD. Trimming took off 2 bases at V and 0 bases at J, with 11 bases between the two ends. CDR3 length: 16 residues. The CDR3 spells CATSDYEGESTDTQYF. CDR3 nucleotide sequence: TGTGCCACCAGTGATTACGAGGGGGAGAGCACAGATACGCAGTATTTT.

This clonotype occurred a few times. The chain couples TRBV19 to TRBJ2-1; 7 nucleotides align to TRBD2. Germline-derived CDR1 and CDR2 are LNHDA and SQIVND (reference sequence). The V gene end was trimmed by 7 bases and the J gene end by 7 bases; junction bases not matched to a gene: 7. The CDR3 totals 13 residues. The CDR3 region is CASTALATNEQFF. CDR3 in DNA: TGTGCCAGTACTGCACTAGCGACTAATGAGCAGTTCTTC.

This clonotype occurred a few times. The V and J genes are TRBV2 and TRBJ2-7, with D tentatively TRBD1 or TRBD2 (5 bases each). CDR1 is SNHLY and CDR2 is FYNNEI in the germline V gene. Trimming pared 6 bases from V and 2 bases from J, leaving 14 bases between. This CDR3 comprises 14 residues. The CDR3: CASRGDGFPYEQYF. The CDR3 DNA reads TGTGCCAGCAGAGGGGACGGATTCCCCTACGAGCAGTACTTC. The full variable domain, rest sourced from reference TRBV2 and TRBJ2-7, is EPEVTQTPSHQVTQMGQEVILRCVPISNHLYFYWYRQILGQKVEFLVSFYNNEISEKSEIFDDQFSVERPDGSNFTLKIRSTKLEDSAMYFCASRGDGFPYEQYFGPGTRLTVT.

The genes are TRBV28 and TRBJ1-5, with D tentatively TRBD1 (5 bases). Trimming took off 5 bases at V and 4 bases at J, with 33 bases between the two ends. This CDR3 has 21 amino acids. The germline gives CDR1 MDHEN, CDR2 SYDVKM. The CDR3 here is CASSGALGGSGVEARNQPQHF. The CDR3 coding sequence is TGTGCCAGCAGTGGGGCACTTGGGGGGTCTGGGGTAGAGGCGAGAAATCAGCCCCAGCATTTT.

V and J are TRBV6-2 or TRBV6-3 and TRBJ1-2, with a possible D match to TRBD1 (5 bases). Trimming shortened V by 5 bases and J by 8 bases, and 15 bases separated the two germline ends. This CDR3 has 13 residues. The germline CDR1 and CDR2 sequences are MNHEY and SVGEGT. CDR3 in DNA: TGTGCCAGCAGTCCCACAGGTCGAGCGGGCTACACCTTC. Encoded protein: CASSPTGRAGYTF.

The chain links TRBV6-5 to TRBJ1-1, with D possibly being TRBD1 (6 bases). V shed 5 bases and J shed 0 bases, with 16 bases lying between them. The germline gives CDR1 MNHEY, CDR2 SVGAGI. The CDR3 is made up of 16 amino acids. CDR3 in amino acids: CASSKPDWDMNTEAFF. The CDR3 bases are TGTGCCAGCAGTAAACCGGACTGGGACATGAACACTGAAGCTTTCTTT.

In this sample, this clonotype turned up a few times. J is TRBJ2-4 and V is TRBV27; D remains unclear. The germline V and J ends were trimmed by 0 bases and 6 bases, with 9 bases remaining between them. The germline CDR1 and CDR2 sequences are MNHEY and SMNVEV (reference sequence). The CDR3 is 14 amino acids. CDR3 DNA: TGTGCCAGCAGTTTATCGACGGGCCTAAACATTCAGTACTTC. Its translation: CASSLSTGLNIQYF.

The rearrangement links TRBV3-1 to TRBJ1-5, with TRBD1 identical over 8 bases. Trimming removed 0 bases from V and 7 bases from J; junction bases left unmatched: 5. The CDR3 has 15 amino acids. In germline, CDR1 is LGHDT, CDR2 YNNKEL (reference sequence). CDR3 bases: TGTGCCAGCAGCCAAGACAGGGGGCTAGGGCAGCCCCAGCATTTT. This codes for CASSQDRGLGQPQHF.

This clonotype turned up a few times. The chain couples TRBV27 to TRBJ1-1; no clear D. CDR3 length: 11 residues. Germline V gene sequence: CDR1 MNHEY, CDR2 SMNVEV (reference sequence). The V gene lost 8 bases and the J gene lost 4 bases, with 8 bases spanning the gap. The CDR3 loop is CASRTSTEAFF. For the CDR3, the DNA is TGTGCCAGCCGGACGTCCACTGAAGCTTTCTTT.

This clonotype was counted only a few times. The V gene is TRBV27, the J gene TRBJ2-5; D unclear. CDR1 is MNHEY, CDR2 SMNVEV, per germline (reference sequence). V shed 3 bases and J shed 5 bases, with 10 bases lying between them. CDR3 length: 13 amino acids. The CDR3 sequence is CASSFPGNETQYF. In DNA, the CDR3 is TGTGCCAGCAGTTTCCCTGGGAACGAGACCCAGTACTTC.

At least ten counts were recorded for this clonotype. This chain joins TRBV4-3 and TRBJ2-1; D is ambiguous. Trimming removed 1 base from V and 9 bases from J, with 19 bases in between. The CDR3 has 16 residues. Looked up from germline, CDR1 is LGHNA and CDR2 is YSLEER. CDR3 in amino acids: CASSQVPGSERSEQFF. DNA for the CDR3: TGCGCCAGCAGCCAAGTTCCCGGCAGTGAGCGCAGTGAGCAGTTCTTC.

This clonotype has a count of ten or more. The chain is built from TRBV24-1 and TRBJ2-2; D call uncertain. CDR1 KGHDR and CDR2 SFDVKD come from the germline V gene. Trimming took 3 bases from V and 0 from J, leaving 10 bases between them. CDR3 length: 16 residues. CDR3: CATSDTHRTNTGELFF. DNA for the CDR3: TGTGCCACCAGTGATACCCACAGAACGAACACCGGGGAGCTGTTTTTT.

The chain joins TRBV7-2 to TRBJ1-1; unclear D gene. This CDR3 has 13 amino acids. V was trimmed by 5 bases and J by 7 bases, leaving 14 bases between them. Germline V gene lookup returns CDR1 SGHTA and CDR2 FQGNSA. CDR3 amino acids: CASSTSVPHEAFF. CDR3 bases: TGTGCCAGCAGCACGTCCGTACCCCATGAAGCTTTCTTT.

This clonotype was detected a few times. In DNA, the CDR3 is TGTGCCAGCAGAACCCTTTTTAGCACAGATACGCAGTATTTT. It translates to CASRTLFSTDTQYF. The J gene is TRBJ2-3, the V gene TRBV6-2 or TRBV6-3; D remains unclear. Trimming shortened V by 6 bases and J by 0 bases, and 10 bases separated the two germline ends. CDR3 length: 14 residues. Germline assignment: CDR1 MNHEY and CDR2 SVGEGT.

This clonotype was detected only a few times. The chain employs TRBV29-1 and TRBJ1-1, with TRBD1 matching over 7 bases. J gave up 0 bases and V 6 bases, and 7 bases lay outside the gene matches. This CDR3 is built from 14 residues. The germline V gene encodes CDR1 SQVTM and CDR2 ANQGSEA. In nucleotides, the CDR3 is TGCAGCGTCGCCCCGGGACAGATGAACACTGAAGCTTTCTTT. Residues: CSVAPGQMNTEAFF.

This clonotype was seen at least ten times. This chain links TRBV20-1 with TRBJ2-3; no clear D. Germline CDR1 is DFQATT and CDR2 is SNEGSKA (reference sequence). The CDR3 consists of 15 residues. V dropped 5 bases and J dropped 4 bases, with 19 bases sitting between them. The CDR3 here is CSARTPALVADTQYF. CDR3 DNA sequence: TGCAGTGCTCGAACCCCCGCCCTCGTCGCAGATACGCAGTATTTT.

This chain joins TRBV19 and TRBJ1-5; the D is unclear. The V and J ends lost 1 base and 7 bases respectively, with 2 bases between them. CDR3 length: 11 residues. Germline V CDR1 and CDR2: LNHDA, SQIVND (reference sequence). The CDR3 sequence is CASSIGQPQHF. The DNA of the CDR3 is TGTGCCAGTAGTATAGGGCAGCCCCAGCATTTT.

The sample holds a few counts of this clonotype. V and J are TRBV15 and TRBJ1-3, with D unclear. This CDR3 contains 16 residues. The ends were cut back, 0 bases at V and 0 bases at J, with 9 bases in the middle. Germline CDR1 is LNHNV and CDR2 is YYDKDF (reference sequence). The CDR3 loop is CATSRDYGSSGNTIYF. Written as DNA, the CDR3 is TGTGCCACCAGCAGAGATTACGGGAGCTCTGGAAACACCATATATTTT.

With respect to this clonotype: At one end, the junction sequence differs from germline, possibly due to a read error. The chain employs TRBV2 and TRBJ1-1, with D hard to call. The CDR3 covers 11 residues. Germline V lookup: CDR1 SNHLY, CDR2 FYNNEI. CDR3 residues: CASSEELEAFF. The CDR3 DNA sequence: TGTGCCAGCAGCGAAGAATTGGAAGCTTTCTTT.